The 20 T cell receptor beta chains listed next were all sequenced from one sample in a study of blood T cell repertoires in COVID-19. Assay: immunoSEQ multiplex PCR; the TCRdb copy retains only in-frame clones and omits some. The table shows about 250,000 clones, with around 88% occurring only once. The material sequenced was peripheral blood. Every receptor here comes from a man older than 75 with acute or convalescent COVID-19.

This clone appeared many times. This chain connects TRBV25-1 to TRBJ2-3, with a tentative D call TRBD2 (6 bases). Germline CDR1 and CDR2: MGHDK and SYGVNS. CDR3 size: 14 residues. V was clipped by 4 bases and J by 1 base, with 9 bases between them. Here the CDR3 DNA reads TGTGCCAGCAGTGGCGGGGCAGGCACAGATACGCAGTATTTT. This sequence encodes CASSGGAGTDTQYF.

V and J are TRBV19 and TRBJ2-1; D possibly corresponds to TRBD1 (6 bases). Trimming removed 9 bases from V and 4 bases from J, with 16 bases in between. The CDR3 is 14 residues long. The germline V gene has CDR1 LNHDA and CDR2 SQIVND (reference sequence). CDR3 in DNA: TGTGCCAGCAGACACCGGGACAATTACAATGAGCAGTTCTTC. This sequence encodes CASRHRDNYNEQFF.

This rearrangement joins TRBV14 to TRBJ1-2; TRBD1 aligns across 7 bases. J lost 7 bases, V lost 1 base, and 9 bases had no gene match. This CDR3 comprises 15 residues. Germline loops: CDR1 SGHDN, CDR2 FVKESK. The CDR3 region has the DNA TGTGCCAGCAGCCAAGCTCAGACACAGGGGTTTGGCTACACCTTC. It specifies CASSQAQTQGFGYTF.

The V call is TRBV5-6, the J call TRBJ2-7; TRBD1 agrees at 12 bases. CDR3 length: 15 residues. Trimming at V came to 2 bases and at J to 6 bases, leaving 6 bases not matched to a gene. Germline values: CDR1 SGHDT, CDR2 YYEEEE. The chain's CDR3 is CASSFIGTGGSEQYF. The CDR3 coding sequence is TGTGCCAGCAGCTTTATAGGGACAGGGGGCAGCGAGCAGTACTTC.

The genes are TRBV24-1 and TRBJ2-1, with TRBD2 identical over 14 bases. The V gene's germline CDR1 is KGHDR and CDR2 SFDVKD. The CDR3 loop spans 16 amino acids. Trimming took 6 bases from V and 4 from J; bases not matched to a gene: 4. CDR3 in DNA: TGTGCCACCAGTATGGGACTAGCGGGAGTGTACAATGAGCAGTTCTTC. Protein sequence: CATSMGLAGVYNEQFF.

V usage is TRBV7-2 and J usage is TRBJ1-2; the D gene is possibly TRBD1 (5 bases). The germline gives CDR1 SGHTA, CDR2 FQGNSA. The CDR3 sequence is 14 residues long. V was shortened by 1 base and J by 5 bases, with 11 bases between the two germline ends. This CDR3 is CASSLVMGQYGYTF. The CDR3 DNA follows: TGTGCCAGCAGCTTAGTGATGGGGCAATATGGCTACACCTTC.

The V call is TRBV7-3, the J call TRBJ2-2; 9 nucleotides match TRBD1. J gave up 7 bases and V 3 bases, and 9 bases lay outside the gene matches. The CDR3 runs to 16 residues. Germline-derived CDR1 and CDR2 are SGHTA and FQGTGA. The chain's CDR3 is CASSLRTGVSIGELFF. DNA for the CDR3: TGTGCCAGCAGCTTGCGGACAGGGGTGTCGATCGGGGAGCTGTTTTTT.

In regard to this clone: An end of the junction differs from the germline gene, which may be a read error. The chain is built from TRBV6-5 and TRBJ2-1; 8 nucleotides line up with TRBD1. The CDR3 is made up of 13 amino acids. Germline V gene sequence: CDR1 MNHEY, CDR2 SVGAGI. In nucleotides, the CDR3 is TGTGCCGGCAGACAGGGGTTTGGCAATGAGCAGTTCTTC. Translation: CAGRQGFGNEQFF.

The V call is TRBV4-1, the J call TRBJ1-4; 8 positions match TRBD1. Looked up from germline, CDR1 is MGHRA and CDR2 is YSYEKL. V lost 1 base and J lost 0; bases outside the gene matches: 10. The CDR3 sequence is 19 residues long. The CDR3 region has the DNA TGCGCCAGCAGCCAAGCCCGGACAGGGACCTCTTCAACTAATGAAAAACTGTTTTTT. It is translated as CASSQARTGTSSTNEKLFF.

This chain links TRBV5-1 with TRBJ1-1; D possibly corresponds to TRBD1 (5 bases). Trimming took 6 bases from V and 3 from J, leaving 15 bases between them. Germline CDR1 and CDR2: SGHRS and YFSETQ. CDR3 size: 14 residues. The CDR3 DNA is TGCGCCAGCACCTCGTGGGGGGGAGACACTGAAGCTTTCTTT. Its translation is CASTSWGGDTEAFF.

The V and J genes are TRBV20-1 and TRBJ2-5; D uncertain. The germline CDR1 and CDR2 sequences are DFQATT and SNEGSKA (reference sequence). Between the trimmed V and J ends, which lost 2 bases and 5 bases, there was a span of 6 bases. This CDR3 comprises 11 residues. The CDR3 is CSARFSETQYF. The CDR3, as DNA: TGCAGTGCTAGATTTTCGGAGACCCAGTACTTC.

The chain carries TRBV2 and TRBJ2-3; D is ambiguous. The CDR3 consists of 15 residues. Germline V lookup: CDR1 SNHLY, CDR2 FYNNEI. With 2 bases removed from V and 0 bases from J, the gap between germline ends came to 9 bases. DNA for the CDR3: TGTGCCAGCAGTGAACAACGGCGGAGCACAGATACGCAGTATTTT. Protein: CASSEQRRSTDTQYF.

V usage is TRBV19 and J usage is TRBJ1-2; no clear D. V dropped 5 bases and J dropped 7 bases, with 20 bases sitting between them. Germline V lookup: CDR1 LNHDA, CDR2 SQIVND (reference sequence). This CDR3 spans 15 amino acids. This CDR3 is CASSPLEGKSPGYTF. The CDR3 DNA follows: TGTGCCAGTAGTCCACTTGAGGGCAAGAGTCCTGGCTACACCTTC.

The rearrangement joins TRBV6-5 to TRBJ1-1; 7 nucleotides agree with TRBD1. This CDR3 is built from 15 residues. The J segment lost 4 bases and the V segment lost 2 bases, leaving 7 bases of the junction unmatched. CDR1 is MNHEY and CDR2 is SVGAGI in the germline V gene. The CDR3 nucleotides read TGTGCCAGCAGTTACCGGGACAGCCCTGGCACTGAAGCTTTCTTT. Translation: CASSYRDSPGTEAFF.

V usage is TRBV10-3 and J usage is TRBJ2-2; 10 bases agree with TRBD1. V dropped 4 bases and J dropped 6; count of bases not matched to a gene: 2. The CDR3 runs 14 residues. The germline V gene has CDR1 ENHRY and CDR2 SYGVKD. CDR3 region: CAISGDRGSGELFF. The DNA of the CDR3 is TGTGCCATCAGTGGGGACAGGGGATCCGGGGAGCTGTTTTTT.

The rearrangement joins TRBV18 to TRBJ2-1; 8 bases are a match to TRBD2. This CDR3 spans 14 amino acids. From germline, CDR1 is KGHSH and CDR2 LQKENI. V gave up 1 base and J gave up 9 bases; unmatched junction bases: 5. The CDR3 sequence is CASSPRGAGVEQFF. CDR3 DNA: TGTGCCAGCTCACCACGGGGAGCGGGAGTTGAGCAGTTCTTC.

CDR3 amino acids: CASSLGTPKNTEAFF. CDR3 bases: TGTGCCAGCAGCTTAGGGACACCTAAGAACACTGAAGCTTTCTTT. V is TRBV7-9 and J is TRBJ1-1; weak D call: TRBD1 (5 bases). CDR1 and CDR2 from the germline V gene are SEHNR and FQNEAQ (reference sequence). CDR3 length equals 15 residues. V was shortened by 1 base and J by 1 base, with 10 bases between the two germline ends.

Note on this clone: At the DNA level, this CDR3 is encoded by other sequences in the same sample as well. The chain has TRBV2 and TRBJ1-2; D is undetermined. This CDR3 has 12 residues. Looked up from germline, CDR1 is SNHLY and CDR2 is FYNNEI. Trimming pared 6 bases from V and 2 bases from J, leaving 7 bases between. The DNA of the CDR3 is TGTGCCAGCAGACCCCAGAACTATGGCTACACCTTC. This translates into CASRPQNYGYTF. Full variable domain (remainder filled in from reference TRBV2 and TRBJ1-2): EPEVTQTPSHQVTQMGQEVILRCVPISNHLYFYWYRQILGQKVEFLVSFYNNEISEKSEIFDDQFSVERPDGSNFTLKIRSTKLEDSAMYFCASRPQNYGYTFGSGTRLTVV.

In regard to this clone: Other DNA sequences from this sample encode an identical CDR3 as well. V gene TRBV5-1 combines with J gene TRBJ2-7; TRBD2 matches at 8 bases. Germline V gene data show CDR1 as SGHRS and CDR2 as YFSETQ. This CDR3 is 14 amino acids long. J gave up 0 bases and V 3 bases, and 2 bases lay outside the gene matches. This CDR3 is CASSSTSGSYEQYF. The CDR3 nucleotides read TGCGCCAGCAGCTCAACTAGCGGCTCCTACGAGCAGTACTTC.

The chain recombines TRBV3-1 (or the pseudogene TRBV3-2) with TRBJ1-2; 7 bases agree with TRBD1. Looked up from germline, CDR1 is LGHDT and CDR2 is YNNKEL (reference sequence). The length of the CDR3 is 15 residues. Unmatched junction bases numbered 8, after V lost 0 bases and J lost 7 bases. CDR3 residues: CASSQDQGGAGGYTF. DNA of the CDR3: TGTGCCAGCAGCCAAGATCAAGGGGGCGCGGGTGGCTACACCTTC.